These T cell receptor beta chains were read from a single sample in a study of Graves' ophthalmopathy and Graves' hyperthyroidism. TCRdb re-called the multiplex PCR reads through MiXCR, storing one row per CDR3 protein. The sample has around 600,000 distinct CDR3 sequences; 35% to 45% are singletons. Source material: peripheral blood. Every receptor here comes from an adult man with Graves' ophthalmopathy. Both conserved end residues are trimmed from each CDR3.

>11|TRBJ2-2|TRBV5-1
ASSVVDSGGLF
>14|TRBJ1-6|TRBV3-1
ASSQDQDGPNSPLH
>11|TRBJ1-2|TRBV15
ATTGTGEYGYT
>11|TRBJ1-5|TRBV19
ASSVQVNQPQH
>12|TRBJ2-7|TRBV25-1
ASSGLAWDYEQY
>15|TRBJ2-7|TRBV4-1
ASSQYPPTGKIREQY
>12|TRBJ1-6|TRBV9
ASSPQGGSSPLH
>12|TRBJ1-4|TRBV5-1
ASSLGGVLEKLF
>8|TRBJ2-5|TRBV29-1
SLARETQY
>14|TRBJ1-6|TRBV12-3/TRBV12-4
ASSTGGPLVNSPLH
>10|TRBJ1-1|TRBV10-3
ASSYSTTEAF
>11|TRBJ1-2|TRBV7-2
ASSLHSAGGYT
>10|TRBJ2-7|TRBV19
ASSLLGRKQY
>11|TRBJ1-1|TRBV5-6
ASSLGQGFEAF
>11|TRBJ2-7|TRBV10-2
ASSEQPTYEQY
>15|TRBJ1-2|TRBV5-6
ASRLGSGWGRDYGYT
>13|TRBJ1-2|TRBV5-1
ASSLGTGAGYGYT
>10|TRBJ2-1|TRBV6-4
ASSDSSQQQF
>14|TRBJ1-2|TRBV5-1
ASSLAPRAWGDGYT
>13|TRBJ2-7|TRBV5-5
ASSPQGQGVYEQY
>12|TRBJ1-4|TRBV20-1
SASGGGAQEKLF
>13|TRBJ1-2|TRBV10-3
ASSEGETVAYGYT
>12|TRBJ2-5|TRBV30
AWSGLPPQETQY
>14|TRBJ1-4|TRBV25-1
ASSSSIGTKDEKLF
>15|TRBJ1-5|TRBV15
ATSRDEGTFSNQPQH
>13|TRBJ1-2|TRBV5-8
ASSLDRRSNYGYT
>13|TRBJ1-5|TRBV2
ASSGPNSSNQPQH
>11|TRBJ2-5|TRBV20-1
SVLAGEQETQY
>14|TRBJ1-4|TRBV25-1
ASSQDPGQGYEKLF
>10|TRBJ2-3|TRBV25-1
ARAGSTDTQY
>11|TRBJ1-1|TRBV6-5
ASRTELNTEAF
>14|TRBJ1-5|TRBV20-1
SAKTGGGSGNQPQH
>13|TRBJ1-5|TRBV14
ASSQGEATQQPQH
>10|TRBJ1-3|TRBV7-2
ASSVDQYTIY
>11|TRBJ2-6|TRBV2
ASSRGGFYVLT
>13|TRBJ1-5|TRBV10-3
AISRAKGGDQPQH
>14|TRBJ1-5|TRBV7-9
ASSQIGGAGTQPQH
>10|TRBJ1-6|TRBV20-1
SALMGNSPLH
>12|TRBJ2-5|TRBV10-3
AISESAGVATQY
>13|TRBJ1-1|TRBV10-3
AISETGQGDKGAF
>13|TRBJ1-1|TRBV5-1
ASSPGFGLNTEAF
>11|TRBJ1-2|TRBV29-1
SVVTGEDHGFT
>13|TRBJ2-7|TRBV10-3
AISTRAREGSGQY
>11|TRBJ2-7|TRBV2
ASRQAAQFVQY
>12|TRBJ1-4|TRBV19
ASSPRAPQRKLL
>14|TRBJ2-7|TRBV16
ASTHQGRLQRNEQY
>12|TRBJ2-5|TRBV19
ARSALGAQETRY
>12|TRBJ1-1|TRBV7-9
ASSFLDRATEAF
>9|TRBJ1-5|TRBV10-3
ATRPGQPQH